Reported below is one TCR beta chain. This specimen belongs to a study of control samples from healthy donors and cancer patients. The J segment lost 7 bases and the V segment lost 6 bases, leaving 5 bases of the junction unmatched. This CDR3 contains 13 residues. The V gene's germline CDR1 is SGHDT and CDR2 YYEEEE. Profiled with immunoSEQ multiplex PCR; TCRdb holds only in-frame clones, not every one. The sample shows some 49,000 clones, approximately 92% of them seen only once. Sequences were obtained from PBMCs. The chain employs TRBV5-6 and TRBJ1-5, with 9 bases aligning to TRBD1. The sequence was collected from a man younger than 45 with colorectal cancer. CDR3 amino acids: CASTTGGGQPQHF. CDR3 coding DNA: TGTGCCAGCACGACAGGGGGGGGACAGCCCCAGCATTTT.